This T cell receptor (beta chain) was identified in a study of early T cells in non-severe SARS-CoV-2 infection. On the study more broadly: The input, bulk RNA from unsorted whole blood, was sequenced, and chains were unpaired.

The CDR3 totals 15 residues. V shed 1 base, J shed 2 bases, and the junction held 4 bases outside the gene matches. Germline CDR1 reads SGHAT; CDR2 reads FQNNGV. This clonotype appeared a few times. What it recognizes is unknown. Each single cDNA molecule received a unique molecular identifier. TCRdb processed the 5' RACE reads anew with MiXCR; each CDR3 protein has one entry. The data show over 45,000 distinct CDR3 sequences, with over 9.5% seen just once and over 5% held by the top ten. Overall study findings and caveats: Private and CD4 specificities were missed by VDJdb matching, which favored anti-spike CD8 responses.

The sequenced sample was whole blood. The clonotype comes from an adult who was a healthcare worker with PCR-confirmed SARS-CoV-2 infection or an uninfected control (not recorded which). The chain combines TRBV11-2 with TRBJ2-7; 8 nucleotides match TRBD2. CDR3 amino acids: CASSLGSGITYEQYF. In DNA, the CDR3 is TGTGCCAGCAGCTTAGGTAGCGGGATAACCTACGAGCAGTACTTC.